A selection of T cell receptor beta chains follows, all from one sample in a study of cytomegalovirus exposure and HLA in healthy donors. The data were produced by immunoSEQ multiplex PCR, yet TCRdb's version contains in-frame clones alone and is incomplete. The table shows more than 110,000 clones, with about 95% occurring only once. Specimen: PBMCs. These receptors all stem from a man between 18 and 29 years old in good health and CMV-seropositive. Both conserved end residues are part of each CDR3. The order of the fields is CDR3 DNA, CDR3 protein, D gene, clone size, V gene, J gene. D genes are given only for firm matches. The size field is filled for only some rows; it gives once, few, many or a size class.

TGTGCCAGCAGCTCTCGAACCCTCGGGGGCTACACCTTC	CASSSRTLGGYTF	-	-	TRBV11-2	TRBJ1-2
TGTGCCAGCAGCTTGGCACAATCCTATGGCTACACCTTC	CASSLAQSYGYTF	-	once	TRBV5-5	TRBJ1-2
TGTGCCAGCAGCCTGAAATATGAGGACAATGAGCAGTTCTTC	CASSLKYEDNEQFF	-	-	TRBV5-6	TRBJ2-1
TGTGCCAGCAGTTTACAGAACTACGAGCAGTACTTC	CASSLQNYEQYF	-	-	TRBV28	TRBJ2-7
TGTGCCAGCAGACCAGCGAACAATCAGCCCCAGCATTTT	CASRPANNQPQHF	-	-	TRBV6-6	TRBJ1-5
TGTGCCAGCAGTCGCGTTAGACTTATTTCGAGAGAGGGTGAGCAGTTCTTC	CASSRVRLISREGEQFF	-	once	TRBV2	TRBJ2-1
TGTGCCACCAGCCCCCGGGACATTTCCTACGAGCAGTACTTC	CATSPRDISYEQYF	-	-	TRBV15	TRBJ2-7
TGTGCCAGCAGCTCCCCGGGACAGGGGTTAGATACGCAGTATTTT	CASSSPGQGLDTQYF	TRBD1	few	TRBV7-2	TRBJ2-3
TGTGCCAGCAGCTTGGTTCCCACAGATTACGAGCAGTACTTC	CASSLVPTDYEQYF	-	-	TRBV5-8	TRBJ2-7
TGTGCCAGCAGTTCCTCCTACAGGGCGGCAACTAATGAAAAACTGTTTTTT	CASSSSYRAATNEKLFF	-	-	TRBV27	TRBJ1-4
TGTGCCAGTAGTATTCTAGGCATAACTGAAGCTTTCTTT	CASSILGITEAFF	-	-	TRBV19	TRBJ1-1
TGTGCCAGCAGTTTAAGGGGCCTCTATGGCTACACCTTC	CASSLRGLYGYTF	-	-	TRBV27	TRBJ1-2
TGCAGCGTTGCAAGTGGCGGGACCTATGGCTACACCTTC	CSVASGGTYGYTF	-	-	TRBV29-1	TRBJ1-2
TGTGCCAGCAGCGGAAACAGGGTTTCGGATACGCAGTATTTT	CASSGNRVSDTQYF	-	-	TRBV11-1	TRBJ2-3
TGTGCCAGCAGCGTAGGGGGCGGGAGCTCCTACAATGAGCAGTTCTTC	CASSVGGGSSYNEQFF	TRBD2	-	TRBV9	TRBJ2-1
TGTGCCAGCAGTTTATCGTGGGGCTGGGAGGGTGAGCAGTTCTTC	CASSLSWGWEGEQFF	TRBD2	-	TRBV27	TRBJ2-1
TGTGCCAGCAGTGGAATTGCCGGGACTAGCGGTATTACCTACGAGCAGTACTTC	CASSGIAGTSGITYEQYF	TRBD2	-	TRBV6-1	TRBJ2-7
TGCAGCGTGGGAGGACAGGGGCTGGGTACGCAGTATTTT	CSVGGQGLGTQYF	TRBD1	-	TRBV29-1	TRBJ2-3
TGTGCCAGCAGCGGGCCCGGACTAGCGGAAGAGACCCAGTACTTC	CASSGPGLAEETQYF	TRBD2	once	TRBV9	TRBJ2-5
TGCGCCAGCAGCGCGGGACAGGCCCCCGGGGAGCTGTTTTTT	CASSAGQAPGELFF	TRBD1	-	TRBV5-1	TRBJ2-2
TGTGCCAGCAGCTGGGACTTCACCGGGGAGCTGTTTTTT	CASSWDFTGELFF	-	-	TRBV7-3	TRBJ2-2
TGTGCCAGCAGTAGTACAGGGGGTGCTAATGAAAAACTGTTTTTT	CASSSTGGANEKLFF	TRBD1	-	TRBV5-4	TRBJ1-4
TGCGCCAGCAGCTCCTTCCCCTCTAGCGGGGAAACCTACGAGCAGTACTTC	CASSSFPSSGETYEQYF	TRBD2	-	TRBV5-1	TRBJ2-7
TGTGCCAGCAGCCGAATAACTAGCGGCCAAGAGACCCAGTACTTC	CASSRITSGQETQYF	TRBD2	-	TRBV14	TRBJ2-5
TGTGCCAGCAGCTTCCGACTAGCGGCTACCTACGAGCAGTACTTC	CASSFRLAATYEQYF	TRBD2	-	TRBV7-6	TRBJ2-7